This T cell receptor (beta chain) was identified in a study of CD8+CD57+ T cells in acquired aplastic anemia. Individuals selected for sequencing had exhibited CD8+CD57+ cell expansion on flow cytometry. Using genomic DNA as the template, TCR beta VDJ and CDR3 profiling was carried out. TCRdb re-called the reads through MiXCR, storing one row per CDR3 protein. The data show 150,000 to 200,000 distinct CDR3 sequences, roughly three fifths seen once. Germline V gives CDR1 SGHRS, CDR2 YFSETQ. CDR3 length: 16 residues. The V segment lost 4 bases and the J segment 1 base; nucleotides outside the gene matches: 8.

The source material was sorted CD4+, CD8+, or CD8+CD57+ T cells (not recorded which) from PBMCs. The rearrangement links TRBV5-1 to TRBJ2-3; 8 bases match TRBD1. The receptor comes from a human donor with aplastic anemia. This CDR3 reads CASSLSGQGGTDTQYF. The CDR3 nucleotides are TGCGCCAGCAGCCTTAGCGGACAGGGAGGCACAGATACGCAGTATTTT.